This entry concerns a single T cell receptor beta chain. Antigen unknown. These data belong to a study of OX40 agonist ivuxolimab in advanced cancers. Study results and limitations: Some nonresponders also had low normalized T-cell clonal expansion. Expanded clones belonging to CD8+ T cells outnumbered, on average, those of CD4+.

Germline values: CDR1 SEHNR, CDR2 FQNEAQ (reference sequence). This CDR3 is 14 amino acids long. Trimming cost V 1 base and J 0 bases, with 6 bases left between them. The assay was immunoSEQ multiplex PCR, and TCRdb's table has in-frame clones only and misses some. The table has just over 90,000 clones, under 95% seen once. Specimen: CD4+ or CD8+ T cells sorted from blood, collected in a trial of the OX40 agonist ivuxolimab. The V gene is TRBV7-9, the J gene TRBJ1-1; D unclear. The TCR sequence derives from an adult with an advanced solid tumor such as melanoma, head and neck, liver or kidney cancer. The chain's CDR3 is CASSLGGLNTEAFF. CDR3 in DNA: TGTGCCAGCAGCTTAGGCGGGCTGAACACTGAAGCTTTCTTT.